This paragraph covers one TCR beta chain sequence. Its antigen target is currently unknown. Per-base quality was not reported, and no clone a single base away is much larger than it. For CDR1 and CDR2, the germline V gene lists SGHRS and YFSETQ. The CDR3 runs 18 residues from the cysteine to the phenylalanine. Only CDR3 DNA remains: 54 bases, in frame from the first base. At the junction V is shortened by 3 bases and J by 1 base; bases outside the gene matches: 12. The library relied on the immunoSEQ multiplex PCR assay. Held by TCRdb, this immuneACCESS table contains in-frame sequences only and omits some clones. Under half of the omission traces to an unresolved V gene where checked; the cause of the rest is unknown. The sample includes about 40,000 clones, with about 90% observed a single time. The ten largest clones add up to around 0.8% of the sample. The data were taken from a study of T cell changes during pregnancy in multiple sclerosis (dated by TCRdb to 2018 to 2020). Background for the entire study: In women with multiple sclerosis, the researchers looked at how the T cell repertoire shifted as pregnancy progressed.

This TCR was recovered from a female donor with multiple sclerosis, enrolled in a pregnancy study. Sample: CD4+ T cells from peripheral blood mononuclear cells, taken before pregnancy. The V gene is TRBV5-1 and the J gene is TRBJ2-3; 9 of the junction bases match TRBD2. The DNA sequence is as follows: TGCGCCAGCAGCTCCGCCTCGACTAGCGGAGGGGGCACAGATACGCAGTATTTT. Protein translation: CASSSASTSGGGTDTQYF.